The 11 T cell receptor beta chains given below trace back to one sample, sequenced in a study of T cells in Graves' hyperthyroidism and ophthalmopathy (dated by TCRdb to between 2017 and 2020). Library prep was done by multiplex PCR. The instrument given in TCRdb is Illumina HiSeq 2000. The TCR beta CDR3 regions were amplified from the RNA transcripts. The TCR CDR3 was subjected to a first round of RT-PCR using the HTBI primer set and the Qiagen OneStep RT-PCR kit. TCRdb reworked the public reads: Q25 trimming with fastp, MiXCR clone assembly, productive beta chains retained. For every CDR3 protein sequence, its rows merge into one entry that carries the most common genes and DNA. In this sample the table shows hundreds of thousands of distinct CDR3 sequences, 14% to 15% of which occur a single time. Approximately 29% of the sample goes to the ten largest clones. The specimen was blood. The receptors shown here come from a woman in her 30s with Graves' hyperthyroidism.

The V gene is TRBV10-2, the J gene TRBJ2-7; D is unclear. The germline gives CDR1 WSHSY, CDR2 SAAADI. Trimming removed 4 bases from V and 3 bases from J, with 7 bases in between. This CDR3 has 12 amino acids. The CDR3 DNA sequence: TGCGCCAGCAGTGGGGATGGCTACGAGCAGTACTTC. This translates into CASSGDGYEQYF.

In this sample, this clonotype turned up many times. V usage is TRBV18 and J usage is TRBJ2-5, with unresolved D. CDR1 KGHSH and CDR2 LQKENI come from the germline V gene. V was clipped by 1 base and J by 4 bases, with 22 bases between them. The CDR3 is made up of 18 amino acids. The CDR3 DNA reads as TGTGCCAGCTCACCACTTCCTCTCTCCGGGTTTTTAAGAGAGACCCAGTACTTC. Protein: CASSPLPLSGFLRETQYF.

This clonotype was seen only a few times. J is TRBJ2-5 and V is TRBV7-3; 7 bases are a match to TRBD2. J lost 4 bases, V lost 1 base, and 6 bases had no gene match. Germline CDR1 SGHTA, CDR2 FQGTGA. This CDR3 has 15 amino acids. The CDR3 region is CASSLRAGEGETQYF. Here the CDR3 DNA reads TGTGCCAGCAGCTTAAGGGCCGGGGAGGGAGAGACCCAGTACTTC.

Notes on this clonotype: A read error may account for a junction end that differs from germline. The rearrangement links TRBV5-1 to TRBJ1-2, with unresolved D. CDR1 and CDR2 (germline): SGHRS, YFSETQ. This CDR3 contains 14 residues. The CDR3: CASSLEGAGSGYTF. CDR3 coding DNA: TGTGCCAGCAGCTTGGAAGGCGCAGGAAGCGGCTACACCTTC.

This chain connects TRBV19 to TRBJ1-2; D gene uncertain. This CDR3 is built from 15 residues. Germline CDR1 and CDR2: LNHDA and SQIVND (reference sequence). The germline V and J ends were trimmed by 6 bases and 4 bases, with 18 bases remaining between them. CDR3 nucleotide sequence: TGTGCCAGTAGCCTACAGTCCCCCGCCGCCTATGGCTACACCTTC. Protein: CASSLQSPAAYGYTF.

This clonotype appeared many times. The chain employs TRBV28 and TRBJ2-7; TRBD2 agrees at 14 bases. Germline V lookup: CDR1 MDHEN, CDR2 SYDVKM. V was pared by 1 base and J by 6 bases, with 8 bases of the junction left unmatched. The CDR3 runs to 17 residues. CDR3 amino acids: CASSLFGLAGGLSEQYF. CDR3 nucleotides: TGTGCCAGCAGTTTATTTGGACTAGCGGGAGGCCTTTCCGAGCAGTACTTC.

This clonotype was counted at least ten times. V usage is TRBV4-1 and J usage is TRBJ2-7; 8 nucleotides line up with TRBD2. V was pared by 3 bases and J by 2 bases, with 15 bases of the junction left unmatched. The CDR3 is made up of 18 amino acids. The germline CDR1 and CDR2 sequences are MGHRA and YSYEKL. The CDR3 region has the DNA TGCGCCAGCAGCCAGAGACTCCTGGAGGTAGCGGGGACCTACGAGCAGTACTTC. It specifies CASSQRLLEVAGTYEQYF.

This chain links TRBV10-3 with TRBJ2-5; TRBD2 aligns across 9 bases. Per germline, CDR1 ENHRY and CDR2 SYGVKD. The V gene end was trimmed by 4 bases and the J gene end by 10 bases; junction bases not matched to a gene: 13. The length of the CDR3 is 15 residues. CDR3 nucleotides: TGTGCCATCAGTGCCCGACTAGCGGCCCCGGTGGACCAGTACTTC. This translates into CAISARLAAPVDQYF.

This clonotype has at least ten counts. The rearrangement links TRBV5-5 to TRBJ2-1; weak D call: TRBD2 (6 bases). The CDR3 sequence is 13 residues long. Germline-derived CDR1 and CDR2 are SGHKS and YYEKEE (reference sequence). Trimming pared 1 base from V and 7 bases from J, leaving 9 bases between. In nucleotides, the CDR3 is TGTGCCAGCAGCTTGATAGCGGAGAATGAGCAGTTCTTC. Amino acid sequence: CASSLIAENEQFF.

V gene TRBV6-2 or TRBV6-3 combines with J gene TRBJ2-3; D may match TRBD1 or TRBD2 (5 bases each). Germline lookup yields CDR1 MNHEY and CDR2 SVGEGT. The length of the CDR3 is 18 residues. Trimming pared 6 bases from V and 2 bases from J, leaving 24 bases between. The CDR3 sequence: CASSRGRTMTLYTDTQYF. The CDR3 DNA sequence: TGTGCCAGCAGCCGGGGACGAACGATGACTCTTTACACAGATACGCAGTATTTT.

This clonotype has more than one count but fewer than ten. The chain recombines TRBV11-1 with TRBJ1-6; no clear D gene. The V and J ends lost 3 bases and 10 bases respectively, with 10 bases between them. The CDR3 runs 13 residues. CDR1 is SGHAT and CDR2 is FQDESV in the germline V gene (reference sequence). As DNA, the CDR3 is TGTGCCAGCAGCTTGGAGCAAGGGTCACCCCTCCACTTT. It encodes CASSLEQGSPLHF. The full variable domain, its missing parts supplied by reference TRBV11-1 and TRBJ1-6, is EAEVAQSPRYKITEKSQAVAFWCDPISGHATLYWYRQILGQGPELLVQFQDESVVDDSQLPKDRFSAERLKGVDSTLKIQPAELGDSAMYLCASSLEQGSPLHFGNGTRLTVT.